One and the same sample provided the 27 T cell receptor beta chains below, sequenced in a study of T-cell reconstitution after alpha-beta-depleted transplantation in children. As it was prepared, the TCRbeta library received unique molecular identifiers. TCRdb re-derived calls from the PCR reads in MiXCR, one entry per CDR3 protein. Here the sample spans 110,000 or so distinct CDR3 sequences, 5% to 7% being singletons. Sequences were derived from PBMCs, mostly from graft donor cells, sampled 360 days after TCRalphabeta/CD19-depleted stem cell transplant. The source of these receptors is a male patient aged 2-9 years who had a stem cell transplant for acute lymphoblastic leukemia, so the T cells may come from the graft donor.

This clonotype was observed many times. V gene TRBV5-6 combines with J gene TRBJ1-1, with TRBD1 as a possible D gene (5 bases). Germline V gene lookup returns CDR1 SGHDT and CDR2 YYEEEE. V was trimmed by 6 bases and J by 5 bases, leaving 20 bases between them. CDR3 length: 15 amino acids. The CDR3 bases are TGTGCCAGCAACCTGCAACGGGGCCTTCGGACTGAAGCTTTCTTT. This gives the protein CASNLQRGLRTEAFF.

This clonotype was recorded a few times. This rearrangement joins TRBV7-8 to TRBJ2-6, with D possibly being TRBD1 (6 bases). The CDR3 contains 15 residues. V was shortened by 5 bases and J by 2 bases, with 10 bases between the two germline ends. Germline values: CDR1 SGHVS, CDR2 FQNEAQ. The CDR3 DNA sequence: TGTGCCAGCAGCAACAGGGCCCCTGGGGCCAACGTCCTGACTTTC. Residues: CASSNRAPGANVLTF.

The sample holds many counts of this clonotype. The genes are TRBV28 and TRBJ2-3; 10 bases fit TRBD2. This CDR3 is 17 amino acids long. The germline CDR1 and CDR2 sequences are MDHEN and SYDVKM. After removal of 4 bases from V and 4 bases from J, the junction contained 11 bases not matched to a gene. CDR3 region: CASSWIAGGKRADTQYF. In DNA, the CDR3 is TGTGCCAGCAGTTGGATAGCGGGGGGAAAGAGGGCAGATACGCAGTATTTT.

This chain joins TRBV7-6 and TRBJ2-7; D may be TRBD1 (6 bases). The CDR3 loop spans 15 amino acids. Looked up from germline, CDR1 is SGHVS and CDR2 is FNYEAQ. The V end was cut by 0 bases, the J end by 2 bases, with 11 bases between. The CDR3 DNA reads TGTGCCAGCAGCTTAGCAGGGGGTGCCCCCTACGAGCAGTACTTC. It translates to CASSLAGGAPYEQYF.

This clonotype was seen at least ten times. V and J are TRBV6-2 or TRBV6-3 and TRBJ2-2; D possibly matches TRBD1 or TRBD2 (5 bases each). This CDR3 region has 20 residues. Trimming removed 0 bases at V and 0 bases at J, with 20 bases between. CDR1 and CDR2 (germline): MNHEY, SVGEGT. The CDR3 reads CASSYSKGLSGRPNTGELFF. DNA for the CDR3: TGTGCCAGCAGTTACTCGAAGGGTCTATCGGGACGTCCGAACACCGGGGAGCTGTTTTTT.

The chain combines TRBV9 with TRBJ2-3; D remains unclear. V lost 3 bases and J lost 2, with 4 bases in between. In germline, CDR1 is SGDLS, CDR2 YYNGEE. This CDR3 contains 12 residues. The DNA for the CDR3 is TGTGCCAGCAGCGCCGTCACAGATACGCAGTATTTT. It is translated as CASSAVTDTQYF.

This clonotype was recorded at least ten times. DNA of the CDR3: TGTGCCAGCAGTTTAGGTTGGAAAAGCACAGATACGCAGTATTTT. Protein sequence: CASSLGWKSTDTQYF. V gene TRBV12-3 or TRBV12-4 combines with J gene TRBJ2-3; D remains ambiguous. The CDR3 covers 15 residues. The V gene lost 1 base and the J gene lost 0 bases, with 8 bases spanning the gap.

This clonotype was counted only a few times. The rearrangement links TRBV20-1 to TRBJ2-5, with D possibly TRBD2 on 5 matching bases. Germline assignment: CDR1 DFQATT and CDR2 SNEGSKA (reference sequence). Between the trimmed V and J ends, which lost 2 bases and 1 base, there was a span of 8 bases. The CDR3 contains 13 residues. The CDR3 region has the DNA TGCAGTGCTAGAAAGGACTTCCAAGAGACCCAGTACTTC. Protein product: CSARKDFQETQYF.

This clonotype has at least ten counts. The rearrangement links TRBV7-2 to TRBJ2-7; possible D gene TRBD1, 5 bases. Looked up from germline, CDR1 is SGHTA and CDR2 is FQGNSA. Trimming took off 5 bases at V and 3 bases at J, with 11 bases between the two ends. The CDR3 has 13 residues. CDR3 loop: CASSLDNRYEQYF. CDR3 DNA: TGTGCCAGCAGCCTGGACAACCGCTACGAGCAGTACTTC.

This clonotype has a count of ten or more. The chain carries TRBV6-5 and TRBJ2-7, with D unclear. V dropped 2 bases and J dropped 3 bases, with 8 bases sitting between them. The germline V gene has CDR1 MNHEY and CDR2 SVGAGI. This CDR3 is 13 amino acids long. CDR3 amino acids: CASSYTWNYEQYF. The CDR3 coding sequence is TGTGCCAGCAGTTACACCTGGAACTACGAGCAGTACTTC.

At least ten counts were recorded for this clonotype. The CDR3 region is CASSFGVEQYF. The DNA of the CDR3 is TGTGCCAGCAGCTTCGGTGTCGAGCAGTACTTC. This chain joins TRBV7-6 and TRBJ2-7; no clear D gene. V gave up 3 bases and J gave up 6 bases, with 6 bases separating them. Germline CDR1 reads SGHVS; CDR2 reads FNYEAQ. The CDR3 is made up of 11 amino acids.

This clonotype appeared many times. This chain joins TRBV9 and TRBJ2-1, with 15 bases identical to TRBD2. This CDR3 contains 17 residues. V lost 3 bases to trimming and J lost 5 bases; unmatched junction nucleotides: 6. Germline CDR1 is SGDLS and CDR2 is YYNGEE. This chain's CDR3 is CASSGRTSGRENNEQFF. The CDR3 bases are TGTGCCAGCAGCGGACGGACTAGCGGGAGGGAGAACAATGAGCAGTTCTTC.

The table lists this clonotype with a few counts. The V and J genes are TRBV14 and TRBJ2-5; weak D call: TRBD1 (6 bases). Germline CDR1 and CDR2: SGHDN and FVKESK. Deletions cut 3 bases from V and 5 bases from J, with 7 bases between. The CDR3 is 12 amino acids. The CDR3 spells CASSHGGETQYF. The CDR3 coding sequence is TGTGCCAGCAGCCATGGGGGCGAGACCCAGTACTTC. The full variable domain, its missing parts supplied by reference TRBV14 and TRBJ2-5, is EAGVTQFPSHSVIEKGQTVTLRCDPISGHDNLYWYRRVMGKEIKFLLHFVKESKQDESGMPNNRFLAERTGGTYSTLKVQPAELEDSGVYFCASSHGGETQYFGPGTRLLVL.

This clonotype was observed a handful of times. The gene calls are TRBV27 and TRBJ2-6; D could derive from TRBD1 or TRBD2 (5 bases each). CDR3 length: 16 amino acids. Germline values: CDR1 MNHEY, CDR2 SMNVEV (reference sequence). Trimming left V 6 bases short and J 4 bases short, with 16 bases between. The CDR3 protein is CASRAARGSGANVLTF. The CDR3 region has the DNA TGTGCCAGCAGGGCAGCCCGGGGCTCCGGGGCCAACGTCCTGACTTTC.

This clonotype was found a few times. This chain connects TRBV6-5 to TRBJ2-7; TRBD1 agrees at 9 bases. The germline V gene encodes CDR1 MNHEY and CDR2 SVGAGI. CDR3 size: 14 residues. Losses at the gene ends were 2 bases for V and 2 bases for J; bases not matched to a gene: 1. CDR3 loop: CASSYGTGPYEQYF. The DNA for the CDR3 is TGTGCCAGCAGTTACGGGACAGGGCCCTACGAGCAGTACTTC.

Only a few counts were recorded for this clonotype. The chain is built from TRBV5-1 and TRBJ2-3; TRBD1 matches 9 bases. Germline V gene lookup returns CDR1 SGHRS and CDR2 YFSETQ. The ends lost 2 bases at V and 6 bases at J; junction bases unmatched: 7. The CDR3 runs to 15 residues. CDR3 bases: TGCGCCAGCAGCTTCCGGGACAGGGTCATGGATACGCAGTATTTT. This codes for CASSFRDRVMDTQYF.

A word on this clonotype: A much bigger clone sits one base away, suggesting this may be a read error. The rearrangement links TRBV6-5 to TRBJ2-3; a possible D gene is TRBD2 (6 bases). There are 16 residues in the CDR3. CDR1 and CDR2 from the germline V gene are MNHEY and SVGAGI. Deletions cut 7 bases from V and 4 bases from J, with 21 bases between. The CDR3 DNA reads TGTGCCAGCACTTCAGAGAGCGGGTGGGACTCAGATACGCAGTATTTT. It specifies CASTSESGWDSDTQYF.

Ten or more counts support this clonotype. The chain uses TRBV27 and TRBJ2-3; D unclear. With 5 bases removed from V and 4 bases from J, the gap between germline ends came to 7 bases. The length of the CDR3 is 12 residues. Germline values: CDR1 MNHEY, CDR2 SMNVEV (reference sequence). CDR3 sequence (DNA): TGTGCCAGCAGTCCTCGGGCAGATACGCAGTATTTT. Its protein product is CASSPRADTQYF.

There are many counts of this clonotype. The chain uses TRBV29-1 and TRBJ2-7; D is perhaps TRBD1 (6 bases). V dropped 4 bases and J dropped 1 base, with 14 bases sitting between them. This CDR3 has 14 amino acids. Germline CDR1 and CDR2: SQVTM and ANQGSEA. DNA for the CDR3: TGCAGCGTTGTAGGGGGATACAGGTCCTACGAGCAGTACTTC. Protein: CSVVGGYRSYEQYF.

This clonotype was counted at least ten times. V gene TRBV12-3 or TRBV12-4 combines with J gene TRBJ2-7, with D possibly being TRBD1 (6 bases). The CDR3 length is 14 residues. V was trimmed by 4 bases and J by 3 bases, leaving 13 bases between them. CDR3 loop: CASSSTTGFYEQYF. The CDR3 nucleotides read TGTGCCAGCAGTTCCACGACAGGATTCTACGAGCAGTACTTC.

This clonotype was recorded many times. The chain has TRBV25-1 and TRBJ2-3, with unresolved D. V was clipped by 1 base and J by 2 bases, with 13 bases between them. Germline CDR1 is MGHDK and CDR2 is SYGVNS. This CDR3 has 16 amino acids. CDR3 DNA: TGTGCCAGCAGTGAATGGGAAGGGTTATACACAGATACGCAGTATTTT. Its translation is CASSEWEGLYTDTQYF.

The V call is TRBV12-5, the J call TRBJ2-1; 11 bases are shared with TRBD2. The V segment lost 3 bases and the J segment 9 bases; nucleotides outside the gene matches: 7. The CDR3 covers 15 residues. The V gene's germline CDR1 is LGHNT and CDR2 FRNRAP. CDR3 amino acids: CASGLGTSGGVEQFF. For the CDR3, the DNA is TGTGCTAGTGGTTTAGGGACTAGCGGTGGAGTTGAGCAGTTCTTC.

The CDR3 spells CAMRLRVLAWELFF. In DNA, the CDR3 is TGTGCCATGAGACTCAGGGTACTCGCCTGGGAGCTGTTTTTT. V usage is TRBV5-8 and J usage is TRBJ2-2; D might be TRBD1 (5 bases). This CDR3 has 14 amino acids. The V end lost 9 bases, the J end lost 9 bases, and 21 bases lay between the germline ends. Germline V gene sequence: CDR1 SGHTS, CDR2 YDEGEE.

This clonotype was seen at least ten times. This chain joins TRBV27 and TRBJ2-3, with 8 bases lining up with TRBD1. V gave up 4 bases and J gave up 4 bases; unmatched junction bases: 7. The germline V gene encodes CDR1 MNHEY and CDR2 SMNVEV (reference sequence). This CDR3 region has 15 residues. The CDR3 DNA is TGTGCCAGCAGTTCCCTTGGACAGGGCCCAGATACGCAGTATTTT. This codes for CASSSLGQGPDTQYF.

The rearrangement uses TRBV6-2 or TRBV6-3 and TRBJ2-7; D is perhaps TRBD1 (5 bases). Germline CDR1 MNHEY, CDR2 SVGEGT. The CDR3 has 16 residues. The V and J ends lost 4 bases and 9 bases respectively, with 25 bases between them. CDR3 amino acids: CASSSQGSPIREMQYF. The CDR3 nucleotides are TGTGCCAGCAGTTCGCAGGGTAGCCCGATCCGAGAGATGCAGTACTTC.

This clonotype was detected ten times or more. The chain joins TRBV9 to TRBJ1-5; D possibly corresponds to TRBD1 (6 bases). Germline CDR1 SGDLS, CDR2 YYNGEE. V lost 6 bases to trimming and J lost 1 base, with 11 bases between them. This CDR3 is 14 amino acids long. The chain's CDR3 is CASTAGDSNQPQHF. CDR3 coding DNA: TGTGCCAGCACCGCAGGGGACAGCAATCAGCCCCAGCATTTT.

This clonotype occurred a few times. The chain carries TRBV7-3 and TRBJ2-3, with TRBD2 identical over 11 bases. Germline assignment: CDR1 SGHTA and CDR2 FQGTGA. Trimming took 5 bases from V and 2 from J; bases not matched to a gene: 6. CDR3 length: 16 residues. CDR3 protein: CASSPRLAGPTDTQYF. The CDR3 DNA reads TGTGCCAGCAGCCCTAGACTAGCGGGACCCACAGATACGCAGTATTTT.